These 14 T cell receptor beta chains came from one sample sequenced in a study of fetal regulatory T cell absence and autoimmunity. The assay was immunoSEQ multiplex PCR, and TCRdb's table has in-frame clones only and misses some. The table lists around 100,000 clones, approximately 79% of them singletons. Sequenced: pancreas tissue. Receptors originate from a male donor with IPEX syndrome.

The CDR3 region is CASSVDTGLSSGNTIYF. In nucleotides, the CDR3 is TGTGCCAGCAGCGTAGACACAGGCCTAAGCTCTGGAAACACCATATATTTT. V usage is TRBV9 and J usage is TRBJ1-3; tentative D call: TRBD1 (5 bases). The CDR3 is made up of 17 amino acids. The germline V and J ends were trimmed by 0 bases and 0 bases, with 13 bases remaining between them. CDR1 and CDR2 from the germline V gene are SGDLS and YYNGEE.

The gene calls are TRBV29-1 and TRBJ2-3; TRBD2 matches at 13 bases. Trimming removed 7 bases from V and 2 bases from J; junction bases left unmatched: 3. Germline V gene lookup returns CDR1 SQVTM and CDR2 ANQGSEA. The CDR3 loop spans 14 amino acids. CDR3 sequence: CSEGLAGPTDTQYF. In DNA form, the CDR3 reads TGCAGCGAGGGACTAGCGGGGCCCACAGATACGCAGTATTTT.

The CDR3 sequence: CASSLHRYLNTEAFF. The DNA for the CDR3 is TGCGCCAGCAGCTTGCACAGGTACTTGAACACTGAAGCTTTCTTT. The chain links TRBV5-1 to TRBJ1-1; TRBD1 might be the D (5 bases). With 1 base removed from V and 0 bases from J, the gap between germline ends came to 10 bases. The CDR3 extends over 15 amino acids. CDR1 and CDR2 (germline): SGHRS, YFSETQ. The variable domain in full, with the rest retrieved from reference TRBV5-1 and TRBJ1-1, is KAGVTQTPRYLIKTRGQQVTLSCSPISGHRSVSWYQQTPGQGLQFLFEYFSETQRNKGNFPGRFSGRQFSNSRSEMNVSTLELGDSALYLCASSLHRYLNTEAFFGQGTRLTVV.

This chain uses TRBV7-6 with TRBJ2-7; 8 bases are a match to TRBD1. The CDR3 is 17 residues long. Germline CDR1 SGHVS, CDR2 FNYEAQ. V lost 2 bases, J lost 7 bases, and 16 bases stayed unmatched. CDR3 in amino acids: CASSLWAHPQGASEQYF. As DNA, the CDR3 is TGTGCCAGCAGCTTATGGGCCCATCCGCAGGGGGCTAGTGAGCAGTACTTC.

This chain links TRBV5-1 with TRBJ1-4; 7 positions match TRBD1. CDR3 length: 15 residues. Germline CDR1 SGHRS, CDR2 YFSETQ. With 0 bases clipped from V and 2 bases from J, the junction kept 1 base outside the gene matches. Here the CDR3 reads CASSLEGATNEKLFF. The CDR3 DNA reads as TGCGCCAGCAGCTTGGAGGGGGCGACTAATGAAAAACTGTTTTTT.

This CDR3 is CASSIPGHRTPGYTF. DNA for the CDR3: TGTGCCAGTAGTATTCCGGGACACAGGACTCCTGGCTACACCTTC. This chain connects TRBV19 to TRBJ1-2; perhaps TRBD1 as D (6 bases). CDR1 is LNHDA and CDR2 is SQIVND in the germline V gene (reference sequence). There are 15 residues in the CDR3. The V gene lost 3 bases and the J gene lost 7 bases, with 18 bases spanning the gap.

The rearrangement joins TRBV19 to TRBJ1-5; TRBD1 agrees at 7 bases. The CDR3 has 14 residues. CDR1 and CDR2 (germline): LNHDA, SQIVND (reference sequence). V was pared by 5 bases and J by 1 base, with 2 bases of the junction left unmatched. For the CDR3, the DNA is TGTGCCAGTAGTGCCAGGGGGAGCAATCAGCCCCAGCATTTT. It yields the protein CASSARGSNQPQHF.

V gene TRBV27 combines with J gene TRBJ1-1; 7 bases are a match to TRBD1. This CDR3 is 12 amino acids long. Trimming took 4 bases from V and 4 from J; bases not matched to a gene: 0. Germline V lookup: CDR1 MNHEY, CDR2 SMNVEV (reference sequence). CDR3 sequence reads: CASSSGGTEAFF. In DNA form, the CDR3 reads TGTGCCAGCAGTTCAGGGGGCACTGAAGCTTTCTTT.

CDR3 in DNA: TGTGCCAGTAGTATTGACAGGGGCGGCACTGAAGCTTTCTTT. This translates into CASSIDRGGTEAFF. This chain joins TRBV19 and TRBJ1-1, with 8 bases matching TRBD1. This CDR3 comprises 14 residues. V was pared by 3 bases and J by 4 bases, with 4 bases of the junction left unmatched. Germline assignment: CDR1 LNHDA and CDR2 SQIVND (reference sequence). The full variable domain, rest sourced from reference TRBV19 and TRBJ1-1, is DGGITQSPKYLFRKEGQNVTLSCEQNLNHDAMYWYRQDPGQGLRLIYYSQIVNDFQKGDIAEGYSVSREKKESFPLTVTSAQKNPTAFYLCASSIDRGGTEAFFGQGTRLTVV.

The rearrangement joins TRBV7-2 to TRBJ1-2, with 10 bases that match TRBD1. CDR3 size: 12 residues. Germline V gene lookup returns CDR1 SGHTA and CDR2 FQGNSA. V was clipped by 3 bases and J by 9 bases; unmatched bases: 1. CDR3 amino acids: CASSLGQGSYTF. The CDR3 coding sequence is TGTGCCAGCAGCTTGGGACAGGGGAGCTACACCTTC.

Points on this clone: The junction and the germline gene differ at one end; a read error may be behind it. This chain connects TRBV7-7 to TRBJ2-5, with D possibly being TRBD2 (6 bases). The CDR3 length is 15 residues. Germline-derived CDR1 and CDR2 are SSHAT and FNYEAQ (reference sequence). The DNA of the CDR3 is TGTGCTAGCAGCTTATCTGGGGGGTTGGAAGAGACCCAGTACTTC. Translation: CASSLSGGLEETQYF.

The chain links TRBV29-1 to TRBJ2-7; TRBD1 matches at 12 bases. Trimming cost V 6 bases and J 6 bases; bases outside gene matches: 3. Germline CDR1 and CDR2: SQVTM and ANQGSEA. There are 12 residues in the CDR3. CDR3: CSVRDRGLEQYF. CDR3 nucleotides: TGCAGCGTCCGGGACAGGGGGCTCGAGCAGTACTTC.

The V gene is TRBV10-3, the J gene TRBJ1-5; no clear D. Trimming cost V 4 bases and J 4 bases, with 8 bases left between them. The CDR3 runs 13 residues. From germline, CDR1 is ENHRY and CDR2 SYGVKD. The CDR3 loop is CAISAGYNQPQHF. DNA of the CDR3: TGTGCCATCAGTGCAGGTTATAATCAGCCCCAGCATTTT.

V gene TRBV19 combines with J gene TRBJ1-2; 7 positions agree with TRBD1. Germline values: CDR1 LNHDA, CDR2 SQIVND (reference sequence). The CDR3 contains 13 residues. The V gene end was trimmed by 3 bases and the J gene end by 8 bases; junction bases not matched to a gene: 6. This chain's CDR3 is CASSIDREGGYTF. CDR3 in DNA: TGTGCCAGTAGTATCGACAGGGAAGGAGGCTACACCTTC.